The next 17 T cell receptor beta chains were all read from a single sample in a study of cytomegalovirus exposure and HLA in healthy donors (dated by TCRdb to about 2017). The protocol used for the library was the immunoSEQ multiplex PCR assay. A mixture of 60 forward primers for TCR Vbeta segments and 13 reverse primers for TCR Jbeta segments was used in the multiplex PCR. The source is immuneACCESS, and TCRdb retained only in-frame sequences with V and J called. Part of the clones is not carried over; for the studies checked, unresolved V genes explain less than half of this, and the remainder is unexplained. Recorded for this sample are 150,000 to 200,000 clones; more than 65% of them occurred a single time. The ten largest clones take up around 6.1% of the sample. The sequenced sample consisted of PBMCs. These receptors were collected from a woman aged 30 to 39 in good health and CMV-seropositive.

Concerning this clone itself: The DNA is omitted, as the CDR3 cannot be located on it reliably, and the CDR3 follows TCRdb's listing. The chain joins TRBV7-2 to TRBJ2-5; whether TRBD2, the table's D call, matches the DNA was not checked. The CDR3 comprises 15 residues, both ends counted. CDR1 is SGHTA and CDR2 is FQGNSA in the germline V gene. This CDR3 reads CCASSKGGAVETQYF.

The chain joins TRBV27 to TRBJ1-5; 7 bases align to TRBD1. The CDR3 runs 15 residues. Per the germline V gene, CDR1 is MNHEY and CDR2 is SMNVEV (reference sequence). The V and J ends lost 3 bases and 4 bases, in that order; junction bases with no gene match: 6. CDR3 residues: CASSLQTGWNQPQHF. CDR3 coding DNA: TGTGCCAGCAGTTTGCAGACAGGGTGGAATCAGCCCCAGCATTTT.

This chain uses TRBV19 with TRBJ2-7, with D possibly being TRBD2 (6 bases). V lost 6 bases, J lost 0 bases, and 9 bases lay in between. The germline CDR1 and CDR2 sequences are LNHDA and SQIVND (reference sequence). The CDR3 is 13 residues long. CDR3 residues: CASRGGGSYEQYF. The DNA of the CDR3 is TGTGCCAGTAGGGGAGGAGGCTCCTACGAGCAGTACTTC. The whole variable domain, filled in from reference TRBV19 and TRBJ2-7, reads DGGITQSPKYLFRKEGQNVTLSCEQNLNHDAMYWYRQDPGQGLRLIYYSQIVNDFQKGDIAEGYSVSREKKESFPLTVTSAQKNPTAFYLCASRGGGSYEQYFGPGTRLTVT.

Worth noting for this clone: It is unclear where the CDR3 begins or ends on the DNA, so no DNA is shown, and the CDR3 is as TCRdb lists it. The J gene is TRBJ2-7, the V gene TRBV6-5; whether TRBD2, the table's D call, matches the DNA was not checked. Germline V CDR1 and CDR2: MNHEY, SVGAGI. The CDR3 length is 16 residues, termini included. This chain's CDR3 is CASSYGLSLDSYEQYF.

The CDR3 DNA reads TGTGCCAGCAGCGTAGAGCCCCAACAGGAGACTGAAGCTTTCTTT. This encodes CASSVEPQQETEAFF. This chain connects TRBV9 to TRBJ1-1; maybe TRBD1 (5 bases). V was cut by 0 bases and J by 5 bases, with 14 bases left in between. The CDR3 length is 15 residues. Germline CDR1 SGDLS, CDR2 YYNGEE. The full variable domain, in which reference TRBV9 and TRBJ1-1 provide the parts outside the CDR3, is DSGVTQTPKHLITATGQRVTLRCSPRSGDLSVYWYQQSLDQGLQFLIQYYNGEERAKGNILERFSAQQFPDLHSELNLSSLELGDSALYFCASSVEPQQETEAFFGQGTRLTVV.

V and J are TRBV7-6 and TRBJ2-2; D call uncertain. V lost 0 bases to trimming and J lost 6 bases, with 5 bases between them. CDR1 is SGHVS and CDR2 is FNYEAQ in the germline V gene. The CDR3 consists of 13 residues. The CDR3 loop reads CASSLAASGELFF. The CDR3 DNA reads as TGTGCCAGCAGCTTAGCGGCCTCCGGGGAGCTGTTTTTT.

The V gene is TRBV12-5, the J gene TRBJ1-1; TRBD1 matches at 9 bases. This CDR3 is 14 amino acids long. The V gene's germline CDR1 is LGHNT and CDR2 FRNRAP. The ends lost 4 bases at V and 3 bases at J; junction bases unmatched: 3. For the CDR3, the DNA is TGTGCTAGTGGTTCGGGACAGGGCGACACTGAAGCTTTCTTT. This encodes CASGSGQGDTEAFF.

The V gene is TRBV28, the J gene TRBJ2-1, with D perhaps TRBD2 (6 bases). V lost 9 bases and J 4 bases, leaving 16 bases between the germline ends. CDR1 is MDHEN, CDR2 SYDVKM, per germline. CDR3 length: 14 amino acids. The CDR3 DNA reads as TGTGCCAGTTTGAATGGCGGGACTTACAATGAGCAGTTCTTC. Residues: CASLNGGTYNEQFF.

CDR3 protein: CASSPAGGLYEQYF. The CDR3 bases are TGTGCCAGCTCCCCAGCGGGGGGGCTCTACGAGCAGTACTTC. This chain joins TRBV19 and TRBJ2-7, with TRBD2 matching over 10 bases. This CDR3 spans 14 amino acids. The germline V gene has CDR1 LNHDA and CDR2 SQIVND (reference sequence). V lost 9 bases, J lost 3 bases, and 8 bases stayed unmatched.

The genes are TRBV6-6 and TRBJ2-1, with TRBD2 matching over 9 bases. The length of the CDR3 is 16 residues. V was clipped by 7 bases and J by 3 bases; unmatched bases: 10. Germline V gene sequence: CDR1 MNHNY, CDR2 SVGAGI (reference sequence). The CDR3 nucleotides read TGTGCCAGCACTCCCTATAGCGGGAGACGCTACAATGAGCAGTTCTTC. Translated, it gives CASTPYSGRRYNEQFF.

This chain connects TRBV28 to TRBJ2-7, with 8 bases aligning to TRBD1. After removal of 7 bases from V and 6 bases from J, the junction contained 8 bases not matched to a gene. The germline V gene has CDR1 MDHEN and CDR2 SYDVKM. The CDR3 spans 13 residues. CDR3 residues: CASTLDRAGEQYF. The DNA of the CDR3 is TGTGCCAGCACCTTGGACAGGGCTGGCGAGCAGTACTTC.

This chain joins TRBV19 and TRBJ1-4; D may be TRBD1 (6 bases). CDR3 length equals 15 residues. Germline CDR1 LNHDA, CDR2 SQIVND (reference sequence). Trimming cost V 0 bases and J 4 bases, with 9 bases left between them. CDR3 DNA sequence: TGTGCCAGTAGTATAGAGGACAGACTTAATGAAAAACTGTTTTTT. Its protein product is CASSIEDRLNEKLFF.

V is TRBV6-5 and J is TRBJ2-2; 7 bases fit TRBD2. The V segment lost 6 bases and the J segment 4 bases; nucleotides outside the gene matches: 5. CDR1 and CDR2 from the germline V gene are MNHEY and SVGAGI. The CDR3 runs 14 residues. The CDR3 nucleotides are TGTGCCAGCAGGATAGGGGAGGGCACCGGGGAGCTGTTTTTT. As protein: CASRIGEGTGELFF.

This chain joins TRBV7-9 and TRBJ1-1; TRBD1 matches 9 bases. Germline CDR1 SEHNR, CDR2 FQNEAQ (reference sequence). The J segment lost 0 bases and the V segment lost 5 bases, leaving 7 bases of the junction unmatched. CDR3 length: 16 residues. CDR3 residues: CASSPPGQGVNTEAFF. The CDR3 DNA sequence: TGTGCCAGCAGCCCTCCGGGACAGGGTGTGAACACTGAAGCTTTCTTT.

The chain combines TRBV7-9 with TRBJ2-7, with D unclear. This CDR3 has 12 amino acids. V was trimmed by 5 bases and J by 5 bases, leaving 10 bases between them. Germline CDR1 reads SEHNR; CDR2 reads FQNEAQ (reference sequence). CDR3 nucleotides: TGTGCCAGCAGCCGCGCCCCCCACGAGCAGTACTTC. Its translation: CASSRAPHEQYF.

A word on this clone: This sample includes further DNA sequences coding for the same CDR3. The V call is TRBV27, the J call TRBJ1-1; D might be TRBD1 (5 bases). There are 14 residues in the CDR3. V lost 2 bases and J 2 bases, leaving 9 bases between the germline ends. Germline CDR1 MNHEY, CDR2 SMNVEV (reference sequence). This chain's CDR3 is CASSLTGINTEAFF. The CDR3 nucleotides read TGTGCCAGCAGTTTAACAGGCATAAACACTGAAGCTTTCTTT.

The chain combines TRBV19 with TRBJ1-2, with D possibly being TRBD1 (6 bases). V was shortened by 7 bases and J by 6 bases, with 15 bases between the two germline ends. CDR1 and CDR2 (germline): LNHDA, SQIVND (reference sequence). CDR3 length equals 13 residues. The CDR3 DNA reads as TGTGCCAGTACTCGACAGGCCCTGGATGGCTACACCTTC. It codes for CASTRQALDGYTF.